Shown below are 9 T cell receptor beta chains from a single sample sequenced in a study of T-cell reconstitution after alpha-beta-depleted transplantation in children. Unique molecular identifiers were built into the TCRbeta library. Using its own MiXCR run on the PCR reads, TCRdb lists one record per CDR3 protein. Of around 500,000 distinct CDR3 sequences in the sample, 20% to 25% were seen once. The material sequenced was PBMCs, mostly from graft donor cells, taken 360 days after TCRalphabeta/CD19-depleted stem cell transplant. The origin of the receptors is a boy younger than two who had a stem cell transplant for acute myeloid leukemia, so the T cells may come from the graft donor.

The chain links TRBV3-1 to TRBJ2-3, with TRBD2 as a possible D gene (5 bases). The germline V and J ends were trimmed by 1 base and 7 bases, with 21 bases remaining between them. Germline-derived CDR1 and CDR2 are LGHDT and YNNKEL (reference sequence). The CDR3 spans 17 residues. CDR3 sequence: CASSQGRPIMGANTQYF. The CDR3 region has the DNA TGTGCCAGCAGCCAAGGACGCCCCATCATGGGAGCGAATACGCAGTATTTT.

This rearrangement joins TRBV5-1 to TRBJ2-1, with a tentative D call TRBD2 (6 bases). This CDR3 spans 13 amino acids. The germline V and J ends were trimmed by 0 bases and 10 bases, with 11 bases remaining between them. The germline gives CDR1 SGHRS, CDR2 YFSETQ. The CDR3 loop is CASSLVGRGEQFF. The DNA of the CDR3 is TGCGCCAGCAGCTTGGTTGGGCGGGGAGAGCAGTTCTTC. The full variable domain, rest sourced from reference TRBV5-1 and TRBJ2-1, is KAGVTQTPRYLIKTRGQQVTLSCSPISGHRSVSWYQQTPGQGLQFLFEYFSETQRNKGNFPGRFSGRQFSNSRSEMNVSTLELGDSALYLCASSLVGRGEQFFGPGTRLTVL.

This clonotype was detected ten times or more. This chain joins TRBV25-1 and TRBJ1-2; D perhaps matches TRBD1 (6 bases). The ends were cut back, 3 bases at V and 3 bases at J, with 11 bases in the middle. The CDR3 has 14 residues. Germline-derived CDR1 and CDR2 are MGHDK and SYGVNS. The DNA for the CDR3 is TGTGCCAGCAGTGATTTACAGGGTTACTATGGCTACACCTTC. Translation gives CASSDLQGYYGYTF.

This clonotype has at least ten counts. The chain combines TRBV24-1 with TRBJ2-1; 8 nucleotides line up with TRBD1. The CDR3 is 13 amino acids. The J segment lost 10 bases and the V segment lost 7 bases, leaving 8 bases of the junction unmatched. Germline-derived CDR1 and CDR2 are KGHDR and SFDVKD. The CDR3 DNA is TGTGCCACCAGCCGAAACAGGGGGAAGGAGCAGTTCTTC. This sequence encodes CATSRNRGKEQFF.

The V call is TRBV7-2, the J call TRBJ1-6, with D perhaps TRBD1 (6 bases). Trimming cost V 3 bases and J 4 bases, with 10 bases left between them. Germline CDR1 and CDR2: SGHTA and FQGNSA. The CDR3 totals 15 residues. Written as DNA, the CDR3 is TGTGCCAGCAGCTTCAGGGGTCTGTATAATTCACCCCTCCACTTT. Translated: CASSFRGLYNSPLHF.

V usage is TRBV7-9 and J usage is TRBJ2-2, with D possibly matching TRBD1 (6 bases). V was cut by 0 bases and J by 6 bases, with 11 bases left in between. CDR3 size: 15 residues. Germline CDR1 reads SEHNR; CDR2 reads FQNEAQ (reference sequence). CDR3 loop: CASSLAGGAAGELFF. The DNA of the CDR3 is TGTGCCAGCAGCTTAGCAGGGGGAGCGGCCGGGGAGCTGTTTTTT.

The chain uses TRBV4-2 and TRBJ1-5; 10 bases agree with TRBD1. This CDR3 is 17 amino acids long. The trim removed 7 bases at V and 5 bases at J, leaving 14 bases unmatched. The germline CDR1 and CDR2 sequences are LGHNA and YNFKEQ. As DNA, the CDR3 is TGTGCCAGCATCCGTGACCGGGACAGGGGTGAATATCAGCCCCAGCATTTT. Residues: CASIRDRDRGEYQPQHF.

This clonotype was recorded a few times. The rearrangement joins TRBV7-8 to TRBJ2-7; TRBD1 aligns across 9 bases. Germline trimming cut 5 bases from V and 4 bases from J; bases unmatched to any gene: 6. The CDR3 is 14 residues long. In germline, CDR1 is SGHVS, CDR2 FQNEAQ. This chain's CDR3 is CASSLGTGMYEQYF. In DNA form, the CDR3 reads TGTGCCAGCAGCCTCGGGACAGGGATGTACGAGCAGTACTTC.

This sequence joins TRBV12-3 or TRBV12-4 and TRBJ2-5; TRBD1 matches 7 bases. This CDR3 is built from 14 residues. The junction had 8 bases not matched to a gene; V was cut back by 5 bases and J by 5 bases. The CDR3: CASSPTTGRETQYF. The CDR3 bases are TGTGCCAGCAGTCCTACGACAGGGCGGGAGACCCAGTACTTC.